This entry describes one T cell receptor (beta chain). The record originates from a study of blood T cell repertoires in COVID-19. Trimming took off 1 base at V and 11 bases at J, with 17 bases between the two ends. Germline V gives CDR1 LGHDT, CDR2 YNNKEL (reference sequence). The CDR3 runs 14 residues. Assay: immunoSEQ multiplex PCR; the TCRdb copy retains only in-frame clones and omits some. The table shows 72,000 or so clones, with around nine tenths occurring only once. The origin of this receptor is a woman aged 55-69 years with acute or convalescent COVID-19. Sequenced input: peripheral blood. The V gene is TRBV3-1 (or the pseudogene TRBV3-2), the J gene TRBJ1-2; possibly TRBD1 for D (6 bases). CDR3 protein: CASSQGWGPQGYTF. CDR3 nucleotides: TGTGCCAGCAGCCAAGGGTGGGGCCCTCAGGGGTACACCTTC.